A selection of T cell receptor beta chains follows, all from one sample in a study of cytomegalovirus exposure and HLA in healthy donors. Assay used: immunoSEQ multiplex PCR; TCRdb lists only in-frame clones, some missing. The sample holds around 300,000 clones, 75% to 90% seen once. The sample taken for sequencing was PBMCs. The receptors come from a woman aged 25 to 39 in good health and CMV-seropositive. Both conserved end residues are trimmed from each CDR3.

V gene: TRBV2; CDR3 protein: ASRTGTGEDTQY
V gene: TRBV6-6; CDR3 protein: ASSNGQGGTGELF
V gene: TRBV10-3; CDR3 protein: AISESGTPNTEAF
V gene: TRBV10-3; CDR3 protein: AISSGTGDNYGYT
V gene: TRBV27; CDR3 protein: ASSGLGSRPDTQY
V gene: TRBV27; CDR3 protein: ASSSRGPSYEQY
V gene: TRBV7-9; CDR3 protein: ASSPRTSGETQY
V gene: TRBV2; CDR3 protein: ASTVGALRTSGTSRGNEQF
V gene: TRBV29-1; CDR3 protein: SVGTKLTDTQY
V gene: TRBV7-9; CDR3 protein: ASSQYDGEQY
V gene: TRBV6-5; CDR3 protein: ASSRAGANTEAF
V gene: TRBV30; CDR3 protein: AWRRRTGVRSNEKLF
V gene: TRBV27; CDR3 protein: ASSQTGTYYEQY
V gene: TRBV6-5; CDR3 protein: ASVMGETQY
V gene: TRBV7-3; CDR3 protein: ASSFPQGSGGANVLT
V gene: TRBV11-3; CDR3 protein: ASSLAGAKNIQY
V gene: TRBV2; CDR3 protein: ASKETGGYEQY
V gene: TRBV9; CDR3 protein: ASSLQASTDTQY
V gene: TRBV28; CDR3 protein: ASTNRGGLESTDTQY
V gene: TRBV4-3; CDR3 protein: ASSQDSGRSYEQY
V gene: TRBV7-2; CDR3 protein: ASSPTQLAVTPYEQY
V gene: TRBV5-1; CDR3 protein: ASSGKRDRAAYEQY